This entry lists 3 T cell receptor beta chains sequenced from one sample in a study of graft-versus-host responses after intestinal transplantation. Their cognate antigens are unknown. Assay used: immunoSEQ multiplex PCR; TCRdb lists only in-frame clones, some missing. The sample consists of some 84,000 clones, roughly 85% of them appearing once. Sequences were derived from unstimulated CD4+ T cells sorted from spleen or lymph node cells, sampled before intestinal transplant. These TCRs come from a human donor who received an intestinal transplant.

In its sample, this clone was seen once. This chain uses TRBV5-4 with TRBJ2-7, with D possibly being TRBD1 (5 bases). Germline-derived CDR1 and CDR2 are SGHNT and YYREEE (reference sequence). The CDR3 is 15 residues long. V was cut by 0 bases and J by 3 bases, with 13 bases left in between. The DNA for the CDR3 is TGTGCCAGCAGCTTGGAGTCGGGCAGGGACTACGAGCAGTACTTC. This encodes CASSLESGRDYEQYF.

This chain connects TRBV6-5 to TRBJ2-1; TRBD2 is a possible D gene (7 bases). This CDR3 comprises 15 residues. V was trimmed by 0 bases and J by 9 bases, leaving 15 bases between them. Germline CDR1 is MNHEY and CDR2 is SVGAGI. The CDR3, as DNA: TGTGCCAGCAGTTACTCGATTGGGGGGGGCACTGAGCAGTTCTTC. Translation: CASSYSIGGGTEQFF.

The chain combines TRBV5-4 with TRBJ1-2; a weak D match, TRBD1 (5 bases). Looked up from germline, CDR1 is SGHNT and CDR2 is YYREEE (reference sequence). CDR3 length: 13 amino acids. Trimming removed 2 bases from V and 6 bases from J, with 11 bases in between. The CDR3 is CASSLPRADGYTF. The CDR3 region has the DNA TGTGCCAGCAGCTTACCCAGGGCTGATGGCTACACCTTC. Together with reference TRBV5-4 and TRBJ1-2, the CDR3 gives the full variable domain: ETGVTQSPTHLIKTRGQQVTLRCSSQSGHNTVSWYQQALGQGPQFIFQYYREEENGRGNFPPRFSGLQFPNYSSELNVNALELDDSALYLCASSLPRADGYTFGSGTRLTVV.